This is a list of T cell receptor beta chains from one sample in a study of T cells in Graves' hyperthyroidism and ophthalmopathy. In TCRdb, the multiplex PCR reads were re-called with MiXCR into one record per CDR3 protein. The data hold about 180,000 distinct CDR3 sequences, with about 9.4% observed a single time. Sequencing input: blood. Receptors originate from a woman aged 18-29 years with Graves' hyperthyroidism that later progressed to Graves' ophthalmopathy. CDR3s include the opening cysteine and the closing phenylalanine or tryptophan. The D gene is left open where the match is weak.

cdr3_length	j_call	v_call	d_call	cdr3_aa
16	TRBJ2-1	TRBV5-5	TRBD2	CASGLAGAGAANEQFF
16	TRBJ2-5	TRBV7-2	TRBD2	CASSLGLAGKQETQYF
14	TRBJ1-2	TRBV19	TRBD1	CASEPGQNNYGYTF
13	TRBJ2-3	TRBV2	TRBD2	CASRGGSTDTQYF
13	TRBJ2-7	TRBV20-1	TRBD2	CSARLAGAYEQYF
13	TRBJ2-1	TRBV9	.	CASPRDSYNEQFF
15	TRBJ1-5	TRBV10-3	TRBD1	CAISRDRGGNQPQHF
15	TRBJ1-2	TRBV6-1	.	CASRGVRGSDYGYTF
18	TRBJ2-1	TRBV28	TRBD1	CASTSASTGVKSYNEQFF
14	TRBJ2-5	TRBV20-1	.	CSCGGGGGELTQYF
15	TRBJ2-3	TRBV10-2	.	CASSARQRSTDTQYF
15	TRBJ2-1	TRBV19	TRBD2	CASSNSGGAMNEQFF
14	TRBJ1-1	TRBV20-1	TRBD1	CSARPTGGFTEAFF
13	TRBJ1-2	TRBV24-1	.	CATSDRSGDGYTF
15	TRBJ1-5	TRBV20-1	TRBD1	CSARPGTGINQPQHF
15	TRBJ2-1	TRBV7-9	TRBD1	CASSLGGQLYNEQFF
16	TRBJ2-3	TRBV6-1	TRBD2	CASRGTSGTSTDTQYF
13	TRBJ1-2	TRBV20-1	TRBD1	CSASGGGGLGYTF
20	TRBJ2-6	TRBV5-1	.	CASSLVGIPTLRSGANVLTF
15	TRBJ2-7	TRBV10-3	.	CAISEGTGSFYEQYF
17	TRBJ2-3	TRBV4-2	TRBD2	CASSPGTSGASTDTQYF
14	TRBJ1-3	TRBV28	.	CASSLSGFGNTIYF
17	TRBJ2-4	TRBV4-1	TRBD1	CASSQVGQGVAKNIQYF
15	TRBJ2-7	TRBV11-3	TRBD1	CASSPGQGNTYEQYF
16	TRBJ2-7	TRBV18	TRBD1	CASSPNADRRDYEQYF
15	TRBJ2-5	TRBV7-8	.	CASSYSYRVVETQYF
14	TRBJ1-3	TRBV3-1	.	CASSQQDAGNTIYF
14	TRBJ2-7	TRBV9	.	CASSVGGATYEQYF
17	TRBJ2-6	TRBV24-1	.	CATSDTVKGTGANVLTF
14	TRBJ2-1	TRBV30	.	CAWASPPSYNEQFF
14	TRBJ1-1	TRBV30	.	CAWSVLRGGTEAFF
16	TRBJ2-3	TRBV20-1	.	CSAHRVQPYNTDTQYF
15	TRBJ1-2	TRBV19	.	CASSSQDSRAYGYTF
14	TRBJ2-3	TRBV28	.	CASSWGQSTDTQYF
16	TRBJ2-1	TRBV10-3	.	CAISEGPASTYNEQFF
16	TRBJ1-5	TRBV3-1	TRBD1	CASSPWTGAFNQPQHF